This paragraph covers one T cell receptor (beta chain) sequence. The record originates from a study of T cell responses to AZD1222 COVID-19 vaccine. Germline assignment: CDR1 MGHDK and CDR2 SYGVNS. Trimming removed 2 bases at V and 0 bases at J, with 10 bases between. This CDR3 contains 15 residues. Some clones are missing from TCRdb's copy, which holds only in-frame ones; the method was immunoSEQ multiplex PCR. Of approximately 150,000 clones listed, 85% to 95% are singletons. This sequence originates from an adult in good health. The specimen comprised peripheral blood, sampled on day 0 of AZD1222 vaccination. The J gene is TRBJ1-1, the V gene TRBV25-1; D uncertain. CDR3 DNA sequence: TGTGCCAGCAGTGAACTCGGGGATGTGAACACTGAAGCTTTCTTT. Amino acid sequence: CASSELGDVNTEAFF.